Below, one T cell receptor beta chain is given with its context. RNA transcripts served as template for amplifying TCR beta CDR3 sequences. Second-round multiplex PCR came after first-round RT-PCR with HTBI primers. MiXCR was run by TCRdb on the multiplex PCR reads, yielding one entry per CDR3 protein. This sample yields around 1,200,000 distinct CDR3 sequences, of which about 36% are seen a single time; 11% belongs to the top ten. Trimming took off 9 bases at V and 0 bases at J, with 12 bases between the two ends. Germline V gene sequence: CDR1 ENHRY, CDR2 SYGVKD. This CDR3 contains 15 residues. The record originates from a study of Graves' ophthalmopathy and Graves' hyperthyroidism.

The genes are TRBV10-3 and TRBJ1-6; no definite D call. Material for sequencing was peripheral blood or thyroid tissue (not recorded which). This clonotype originated in an adult man with Graves' hyperthyroidism. CDR3 bases: TGTGCCATGACCTCCGGGAGCTCCTATAATTCACCCCTCCACTTT. This sequence encodes CAMTSGSSYNSPLHF.